The 22 T cell receptor beta chains below come from one sample, sequenced in a study of Ad26.COV2.S vaccination and SARS-CoV-2 variants. The assay was immunoSEQ multiplex PCR, and TCRdb's table has in-frame clones only and misses some. The repertoire holds 350,000 to 450,000 clones, over 75% seen once, with around 3.6% in the top ten. Treatment indicated: about 20 received Ad26.COV2.S at low or high dose, single or two shots; about 5 received placebo; per-sample allocation not given. Samples came from day 63 after the first vaccine or placebo injection. The starting material was peripheral blood, obtained in a trial of Ad26.COV2.S vaccine versus placebo. The receptors derive from a person aged 18-60 years who received the Ad26.COV2.S COVID-19 vaccine or a placebo.

The rearrangement uses TRBV7-2 and TRBJ2-7; maybe TRBD1 (5 bases). The V end lost 5 bases, the J end lost 3 bases, and 11 bases lay between the germline ends. CDR3 length equals 13 residues. CDR1 and CDR2 from the germline V gene are SGHTA and FQGNSA. The CDR3, as DNA: TGTGCCAGCAGCCTAACAGGTTTCTACGAGCAGTACTTC. It yields the protein CASSLTGFYEQYF.

A single count supports this clone. V and J are TRBV30 and TRBJ1-1; 11 positions match TRBD1. Trimming cost V 4 bases and J 8 bases; bases outside gene matches: 6. The CDR3 covers 13 residues. Per the germline V gene, CDR1 is GTSNPN and CDR2 is SVGIG (reference sequence). DNA for the CDR3: TGTGCCTGGACCGTGGACAGGGGGCGAGAAGCTTTCTTT. Protein sequence: CAWTVDRGREAFF.

The chain couples TRBV28 to TRBJ2-7; D unclear. This CDR3 contains 15 residues. Germline CDR1 and CDR2: MDHEN and SYDVKM. V lost 3 bases to trimming and J lost 3 bases, with 15 bases between them. The CDR3: CASSLPGVGFYEQYF. For the CDR3, the DNA is TGTGCCAGCAGTTTGCCGGGTGTAGGATTCTACGAGCAGTACTTC.

The genes are TRBV7-9 and TRBJ2-5; D is possibly TRBD1 (6 bases). V was trimmed by 3 bases and J by 2 bases, leaving 13 bases between them. This CDR3 spans 15 amino acids. CDR1 and CDR2 from the germline V gene are SEHNR and FQNEAQ (reference sequence). CDR3 protein: CASSLGAAIQETQYF. The CDR3 DNA follows: TGTGCCAGCAGCTTGGGGGCAGCGATACAAGAGACCCAGTACTTC.

J is TRBJ2-1 and V is TRBV5-4; D gene unclear. The V and J ends lost 1 base and 3 bases respectively, with 5 bases between them. The CDR3 has 13 amino acids. Germline CDR1 reads SGHNT; CDR2 reads YYREEE (reference sequence). This CDR3 reads CASSLLDYNEQFF. CDR3 nucleotides: TGTGCCAGCAGCTTGTTGGACTACAATGAGCAGTTCTTC.

This rearrangement joins TRBV5-1 to TRBJ2-7; TRBD2 aligns across 9 bases. Germline assignment: CDR1 SGHRS and CDR2 YFSETQ. V trimming: 2 bases; J trimming: 3 bases; junction bases outside the gene matches: 15. The CDR3 length is 18 residues. The CDR3 loop reads CASSLFPSAGGMSYEQYF. The CDR3 nucleotides read TGCGCCAGCAGCTTATTCCCCTCAGCGGGGGGCATGAGCTACGAGCAGTACTTC.

The chain links TRBV7-3 to TRBJ2-2, with 9 bases aligning to TRBD1. The V gene's germline CDR1 is SGHTA and CDR2 FQGTGA. The CDR3 sequence is 15 residues long. Losses at the gene ends were 5 bases for V and 2 bases for J; bases not matched to a gene: 3. The chain's CDR3 is CASSRTGANTGELFF. In nucleotides, the CDR3 is TGTGCCAGCAGCAGGACAGGGGCCAACACCGGGGAGCTGTTTTTT.

V usage is TRBV7-9 and J usage is TRBJ1-1, with TRBD1 as a possible D gene (6 bases). The CDR3 has 18 amino acids. V shed 1 base and J shed 4 bases, with 22 bases lying between them. Per germline, CDR1 SEHNR and CDR2 FQNEAQ (reference sequence). The CDR3 sequence is CASSLEMAHRATSTEAFF. In DNA, the CDR3 is TGTGCCAGCAGCTTAGAAATGGCCCACAGGGCGACGAGCACTGAAGCTTTCTTT.

The V gene is TRBV30, the J gene TRBJ1-1; TRBD1 matches at 9 bases. The CDR3 is 13 amino acids. Germline V gene data show CDR1 as GTSNPN and CDR2 as SVGIG (reference sequence). V shed 0 bases and J 5 bases; nucleotides not matched to a gene: 1. The CDR3 protein is CAWSVGTGTEAFF. DNA of the CDR3: TGTGCCTGGAGTGTTGGGACAGGGACTGAAGCTTTCTTT.

A note on this clone: In the same sample, other DNA sequences code for this CDR3. This chain joins TRBV4-3 and TRBJ1-5; D may be TRBD1 (5 bases). Trimming took off 0 bases at V and 2 bases at J, with 5 bases between the two ends. Germline values: CDR1 LGHNA, CDR2 YSLEER. CDR3 size: 14 residues. CDR3 DNA: TGCGCCAGCAGCCAAGACAGGGGCAATCAGCCCCAGCATTTT. Translating it yields CASSQDRGNQPQHF.

The CDR3 region is CASSPLQDVWPQHF. Written as DNA, the CDR3 is TGTGCCAGCTCACCACTACAGGATGTATGGCCCCAGCATTTT. The rearrangement links TRBV18 to TRBJ1-5, with D maybe TRBD1 (5 bases). This CDR3 region has 14 residues. Trimming left V 1 base short and J 9 bases short, with 13 bases between. Germline CDR1 is KGHSH and CDR2 is LQKENI.

This chain connects TRBV9 to TRBJ1-3; possible D gene TRBD1, 6 bases. This CDR3 contains 16 residues. V lost 0 bases and J lost 4, with 14 bases in between. CDR1 is SGDLS and CDR2 is YYNGEE in the germline V gene. The CDR3 sequence: CASSVVGSGDGNTIYF. The CDR3 region has the DNA TGTGCCAGCAGCGTAGTTGGGTCAGGGGACGGAAACACCATATATTTT.

The chain links TRBV6-5 to TRBJ1-1; unclear D gene. Germline-derived CDR1 and CDR2 are MNHEY and SVGAGI. CDR3 size: 11 residues. The V end was cut by 6 bases, the J end by 3 bases, with 5 bases between. CDR3 DNA: TGTGCCAGCAGACTTTACACTGAAGCTTTCTTT. Residues: CASRLYTEAFF.

V gene TRBV6-4 combines with J gene TRBJ1-2; D gene ambiguous. V gave up 2 bases and J gave up 4 bases, with 2 bases separating them. CDR3 length equals 11 residues. Germline V CDR1 and CDR2: MRHNA, SNTAGT. In DNA, the CDR3 is TGTGCCAGCAGTGACCTCTATGGCTACACCTTC. Translation: CASSDLYGYTF.

This clone appeared a single time. V is TRBV27 and J is TRBJ2-1; the match to TRBD1 covers 10 bases. The V segment lost 5 bases and the J segment 6 bases; nucleotides outside the gene matches: 10. CDR1 and CDR2 (germline): MNHEY, SMNVEV (reference sequence). The CDR3 consists of 16 residues. This CDR3 reads CASSPVSGTGVNEQFF. The CDR3 DNA reads TGTGCCAGCAGTCCTGTTTCTGGGACAGGGGTCAATGAGCAGTTCTTC.

This chain links TRBV5-1 with TRBJ1-1; D ambiguous. The germline V gene has CDR1 SGHRS and CDR2 YFSETQ. The CDR3 covers 14 residues. V lost 2 bases to trimming and J lost 1 base, with 9 bases between them. The CDR3 protein is CASSLGLGNTEAFF. The CDR3 coding sequence is TGCGCCAGCAGCTTAGGTTTAGGGAACACTGAAGCTTTCTTT.

This clone was counted a few times. The chain joins TRBV5-4 to TRBJ1-5; D is undetermined. Germline CDR1 is SGHNT and CDR2 is YYREEE (reference sequence). The CDR3 spans 13 residues. V shed 0 bases and J shed 2 bases, with 3 bases lying between them. The CDR3 bases are TGTGCCAGCAGCTTGGCAGGCAATCAGCCCCAGCATTTT. This translates into CASSLAGNQPQHF.

This CDR3 is CASTWDILNWTEAFF. The CDR3 bases are TGTGCCAGCACCTGGGACATCCTTAACTGGACTGAAGCTTTCTTT. The chain links TRBV6-5 to TRBJ1-1; possible D gene TRBD1, 6 bases. The CDR3 spans 15 residues. V lost 7 bases to trimming and J lost 5 bases, with 20 bases between them. Looked up from germline, CDR1 is MNHEY and CDR2 is SVGAGI.

The rearrangement links TRBV7-2 to TRBJ2-7; 10 nucleotides align to TRBD1. V trimming: 5 bases; J trimming: 0 bases; junction bases outside the gene matches: 4. Germline CDR1 SGHTA, CDR2 FQGNSA. The CDR3 spans 15 residues. CDR3 residues: CASSLDRGPSYEQYF. DNA for the CDR3: TGTGCCAGCAGCCTCGACAGGGGGCCCTCCTACGAGCAGTACTTC.

The chain uses TRBV19 and TRBJ2-1; the match to TRBD2 covers 8 bases. This CDR3 region has 15 residues. Germline loops: CDR1 LNHDA, CDR2 SQIVND (reference sequence). V lost 4 bases and J lost 5; bases outside the gene matches: 7. The CDR3 loop reads CASSTGLEVDNEQFF. Written as DNA, the CDR3 is TGTGCCAGTAGTACGGGACTAGAGGTAGACAATGAGCAGTTCTTC.

The CDR3 reads CASSSPAGPNTEAFF. The CDR3 DNA is TGTGCCAGCAGTTCCCCAGCGGGCCCGAACACTGAAGCTTTCTTT. The chain has TRBV27 and TRBJ1-1; D gene uncertain. V lost 4 bases and J 1 base, leaving 13 bases between the germline ends. Germline lookup yields CDR1 MNHEY and CDR2 SMNVEV (reference sequence). The CDR3 extends over 15 amino acids.

The chain uses TRBV5-4 and TRBJ2-1, with D perhaps being TRBD1 or TRBD2 (6 bases each). Germline values: CDR1 SGHNT, CDR2 YYREEE (reference sequence). This CDR3 has 14 amino acids. V shed 3 bases and J shed 4 bases, with 11 bases lying between them. CDR3 DNA sequence: TGTGCCAGCAGCTGGGAAGGGGGGTACAATGAGCAGTTCTTC. Amino acid sequence: CASSWEGGYNEQFF.